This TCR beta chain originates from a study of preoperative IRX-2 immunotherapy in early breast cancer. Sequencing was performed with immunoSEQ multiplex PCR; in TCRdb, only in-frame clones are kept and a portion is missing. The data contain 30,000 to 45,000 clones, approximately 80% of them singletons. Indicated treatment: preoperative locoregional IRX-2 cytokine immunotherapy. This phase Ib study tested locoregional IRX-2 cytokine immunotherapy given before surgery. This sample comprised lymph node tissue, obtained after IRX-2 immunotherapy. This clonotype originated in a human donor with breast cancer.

The chain's CDR3 is CASSMRRAYGYTF. The DNA of the CDR3 is TGTGCCAGTAGTATGAGGAGGGCCTATGGCTACACCTTC. This sequence joins TRBV19 and TRBJ1-2; no clear D. Germline assignment: CDR1 LNHDA and CDR2 SQIVND (reference sequence). With 3 bases removed from V and 4 bases from J, the gap between germline ends came to 9 bases. This CDR3 spans 13 amino acids. Looking up the rest from reference TRBV19 and TRBJ1-2 gives the full variable domain: DGGITQSPKYLFRKEGQNVTLSCEQNLNHDAMYWYRQDPGQGLRLIYYSQIVNDFQKGDIAEGYSVSREKKESFPLTVTSAQKNPTAFYLCASSMRRAYGYTFGSGTRLTVV.